This TCR beta chain stems from a study of T cell responses to AZD1222 COVID-19 vaccine. There are 14 residues in the CDR3. The assay was immunoSEQ multiplex PCR, and TCRdb's table has in-frame clones only and misses some. This sample has more than 95,000 clones, with 75% to 90% found just once. This clone was recorded only once. Antigen: not known. Study-level results: The study found vaccine-associated CD4 TCRs spanning spike, dominant at 160-218 and 743-854. Seropositive status at baseline applied to only five or six AZD1222 recipients. Spike-specific TCR breadth and depth were elevated following two AZD1222 doses.

Second-dose intervals of approximately 4 or approximately 12 weeks were pooled. This TCR came from an adult who received the AZD1222 COVID-19 vaccine. The chain links TRBV21-1 to TRBJ1-1. TRBV21-1 counts as a pseudogene. Sequencing was performed on peripheral blood, taken 28 days after the second AZD1222 dose. The CDR3 protein is CASSSRRRGWGAFF. CDR3 DNA sequence: TGTGCCAGCAGCTCAAGAAGACGGGGCTGGGGGGCTTTCTTT.